These 17 T cell receptor beta chains share one sample of origin, sequenced in a study of blood T cell repertoires in COVID-19. Sequenced by immunoSEQ multiplex PCR; TCRdb stores in-frame clones only, minus some. The profile covers over 200,000 clones, with 65% to 85% appearing a single time and approximately 4.7% taken by the ten largest. Sequenced: peripheral blood. The receptor set was obtained from a man between 50 and 59 years old with active or convalescent COVID-19.

The chain has TRBV9 and TRBJ2-1, with 7 bases matching TRBD1. V shed 0 bases, J shed 7 bases, and the junction held 7 bases outside the gene matches. CDR3 length: 15 residues. Germline CDR1 is SGDLS and CDR2 is YYNGEE. Here the CDR3 reads CASSVGRGLRNEQFF. CDR3 sequence (DNA): TGTGCCAGCAGCGTAGGTAGGGGGCTGAGAAATGAGCAGTTCTTC.

The CDR3 region has the DNA TGCGCCAGCAGCCAAGATTACGGGGGGGTATGGCATGGGGCCAACGTCCTGACTTTC. Its translation: CASSQDYGGVWHGANVLTF. The J gene is TRBJ2-6, the V gene TRBV4-3, with TRBD2 matching 8 bases. Looked up from germline, CDR1 is LGHNA and CDR2 is YSLEER. Trimming took 0 bases from V and 3 from J; bases not matched to a gene: 10. CDR3 length: 19 residues.

This clone was detected a few times. This CDR3 reads CASRETGSYGYTF. The CDR3 DNA reads as TGTGCCAGCAGGGAGACAGGATCTTATGGCTACACCTTC. The rearrangement joins TRBV6-5 to TRBJ1-2, with D possibly matching TRBD1 (6 bases). CDR3 size: 13 residues. Trimming shortened V by 6 bases and J by 5 bases, and 13 bases separated the two germline ends. Germline CDR1 is MNHEY and CDR2 is SVGAGI.

The chain has TRBV24-1 and TRBJ1-2; TRBD1 agrees at 9 bases. This CDR3 is 21 amino acids long. CDR1 and CDR2 from the germline V gene are KGHDR and SFDVKD. V was clipped by 3 bases and J by 0 bases; unmatched bases: 19. CDR3 nucleotide sequence: TGTGCCACCAGTGATATCGGGACAGGGATGGTCGAACCAACTACTAACTATGGCTACACCTTC. Amino acids: CATSDIGTGMVEPTTNYGYTF.

This clone was seen just once. This chain uses TRBV7-3 with TRBJ2-1; tentative D call: TRBD2 (6 bases). V lost 1 base to trimming and J lost 6 bases, with 13 bases between them. CDR3 size: 15 residues. Germline V gene sequence: CDR1 SGHTA, CDR2 FQGTGA. The CDR3 is CASSLSRTGGNEQFF. In DNA form, the CDR3 reads TGTGCCAGCAGCTTAAGTAGAACCGGGGGCAATGAGCAGTTCTTC.

The chain employs TRBV9 and TRBJ2-1; weak D call: TRBD2 (7 bases). This CDR3 is built from 16 residues. V shed 4 bases and J shed 3 bases, with 17 bases lying between them. Germline CDR1 and CDR2: SGDLS and YYNGEE. The CDR3 nucleotides read TGTGCCAGCAGCCTGACGGGGGCGGGGGACTACAATGAGCAGTTCTTC. It translates to CASSLTGAGDYNEQFF.

The CDR3 nucleotides read TGTGCCAGCGGGGGGACAGGGAATGAAAAACTGTTTTTT. It specifies CASGGTGNEKLFF. The rearrangement uses TRBV6-5 and TRBJ1-4; 9 bases map to TRBD1. Germline CDR1 MNHEY, CDR2 SVGAGI. With V trimmed by 8 bases and J by 5 bases, 3 bases remained unmatched. The CDR3 is made up of 13 amino acids.

This chain joins TRBV11-3 and TRBJ2-2, with TRBD2 identical over 9 bases. Per germline, CDR1 SGHNT and CDR2 YENEEA. The V and J ends lost 3 bases and 6 bases, in that order; junction bases with no gene match: 5. The CDR3 has 15 amino acids. CDR3 protein: CASSLGLAGAGELFF. The CDR3 bases are TGTGCCAGCAGCTTGGGACTAGCTGGTGCCGGGGAGCTGTTTTTT.

The chain joins TRBV7-8 to TRBJ1-4, with D possibly matching TRBD1 (6 bases). The V gene's germline CDR1 is SGHVS and CDR2 FQNEAQ. V was trimmed by 7 bases and J by 3 bases, leaving 9 bases between them. The CDR3 consists of 13 residues. The CDR3 reads CASTRGANEKLFF. The CDR3 nucleotides are TGTGCCAGCACCAGGGGAGCTAATGAAAAACTGTTTTTT.

In this sample, this clone turned up many times. The J gene is TRBJ2-1, the V gene TRBV28; D may be TRBD2 (6 bases). V was clipped by 3 bases and J by 8 bases, with 14 bases between them. The CDR3 extends over 14 amino acids. Germline CDR1 MDHEN, CDR2 SYDVKM. The DNA for the CDR3 is TGTGCCAGCAGTTTTGATTTCGGGGAGGATGAGCAGTTCTTC. Protein: CASSFDFGEDEQFF.

The rearrangement uses TRBV5-1 and TRBJ2-2, with a possible D match to TRBD2 (6 bases). The CDR3 loop spans 15 amino acids. Trimming stripped 0 bases from V and 5 bases from J, with 11 bases between. Germline V gene data show CDR1 as SGHRS and CDR2 as YFSETQ. The CDR3 loop is CASSLAFGGTGELFF. The CDR3 DNA sequence: TGCGCCAGCAGCTTGGCCTTCGGGGGTACCGGGGAGCTGTTTTTT.

CDR3 sequence reads: CASSQEDSGVSTDTQYF. In nucleotides, the CDR3 is TGTGCCAGCAGCCAAGAGGATAGCGGGGTAAGCACAGATACGCAGTATTTT. The rearrangement uses TRBV4-2 and TRBJ2-3; the match to TRBD2 covers 8 bases. CDR3 size: 17 residues. V shed 0 bases, J shed 0 bases, and the junction held 5 bases outside the gene matches. Germline V gene lookup returns CDR1 LGHNA and CDR2 YNFKEQ.

V and J are TRBV19 and TRBJ1-2, with 9 bases that match TRBD1. With 6 bases clipped from V and 8 bases from J, the junction kept 7 bases outside the gene matches. The germline V gene encodes CDR1 LNHDA and CDR2 SQIVND (reference sequence). The CDR3 has 13 residues. The CDR3 DNA is TGTGCCAGTAGGGCACAGGGGGCGAGAGGCTACACCTTC. Encoded protein: CASRAQGARGYTF.

The sample holds one count of this clone. The chain links TRBV4-2 to TRBJ2-3; 9 bases line up with TRBD2. The CDR3 has 19 amino acids. Germline V gives CDR1 LGHNA, CDR2 YNFKEQ. With V trimmed by 0 bases and J by 0 bases, 10 bases remained unmatched. The CDR3 DNA is TGTGCCAGCAGCCAAGATTCATCAGGCGGGGGGGGAAGCACAGATACGCAGTATTTT. Protein sequence: CASSQDSSGGGGSTDTQYF.

The chain has TRBV19 and TRBJ1-3, with D possibly TRBD1 on 6 matching bases. The CDR3 extends over 18 amino acids. Trimming shortened V by 4 bases and J by 0 bases, and 19 bases separated the two germline ends. Germline V gene lookup returns CDR1 LNHDA and CDR2 SQIVND (reference sequence). For the CDR3, the DNA is TGTGCCAGTAGTAGGGGGCCGGACACTGTTCTCTCTGGAAACACCATATATTTT. Protein: CASSRGPDTVLSGNTIYF.

This clone was found a few times. The chain couples TRBV29-1 to TRBJ2-2, with TRBD2 as a possible D gene (5 bases). Germline V gives CDR1 SQVTM, CDR2 ANQGSEA. The CDR3 length is 15 residues. V shed 4 bases and J shed 5 bases, with 17 bases lying between them. The CDR3 DNA follows: TGCAGCGTTGGTCCCTCCCCCGGAGGTACCGGGGAGCTGTTTTTT. Protein product: CSVGPSPGGTGELFF.

V and J are TRBV6-6 and TRBJ1-2, with TRBD1 identical over 8 bases. From germline, CDR1 is MNHNY and CDR2 SVGAGI (reference sequence). The V segment lost 5 bases and the J segment 4 bases; nucleotides outside the gene matches: 9. The CDR3 contains 15 residues. The CDR3 coding sequence is TGTGCCAGCAGTCGTATGACAGGGGAGAGCTATGGCTACACCTTC. Residues: CASSRMTGESYGYTF.